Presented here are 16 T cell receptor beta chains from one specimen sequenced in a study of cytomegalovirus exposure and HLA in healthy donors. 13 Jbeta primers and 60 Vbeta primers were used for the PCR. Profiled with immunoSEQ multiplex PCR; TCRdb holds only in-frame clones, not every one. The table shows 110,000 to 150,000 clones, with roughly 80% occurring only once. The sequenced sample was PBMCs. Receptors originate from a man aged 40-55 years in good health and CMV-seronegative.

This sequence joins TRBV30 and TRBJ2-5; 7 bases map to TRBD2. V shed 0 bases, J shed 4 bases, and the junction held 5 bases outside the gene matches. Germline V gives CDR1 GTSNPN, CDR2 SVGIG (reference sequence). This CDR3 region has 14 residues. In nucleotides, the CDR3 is TGTGCCTGGAGTGTAGGAGGGACTACAGAGACCCAGTACTTC. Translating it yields CAWSVGGTTETQYF.

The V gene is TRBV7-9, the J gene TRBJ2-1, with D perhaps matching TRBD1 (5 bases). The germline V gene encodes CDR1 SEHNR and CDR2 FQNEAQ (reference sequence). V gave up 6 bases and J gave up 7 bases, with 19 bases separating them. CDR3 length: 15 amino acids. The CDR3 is CASSDWASKGNEQFF. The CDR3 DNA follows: TGTGCCAGCAGTGATTGGGCTAGTAAGGGGAATGAGCAGTTCTTC. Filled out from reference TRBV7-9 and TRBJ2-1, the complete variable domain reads DTGVSQNPRHKITKRGQNVTFRCDPISEHNRLYWYRQTLGQGPEFLTYFQNEAQLEKSRLLSDRFSAERPKGSFSTLEIQRTEQGDSAMYLCASSDWASKGNEQFFGPGTRLTVL.

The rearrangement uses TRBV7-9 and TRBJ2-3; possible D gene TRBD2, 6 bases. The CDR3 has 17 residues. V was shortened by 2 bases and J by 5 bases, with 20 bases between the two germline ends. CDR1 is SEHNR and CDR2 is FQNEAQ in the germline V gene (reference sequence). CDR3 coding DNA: TGTGCCAGCAGCTTAACGTCTACGGGGCGGGATATAGATACGCAGTATTTT. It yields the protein CASSLTSTGRDIDTQYF. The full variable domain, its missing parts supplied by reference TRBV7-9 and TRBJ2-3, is DTGVSQNPRHKITKRGQNVTFRCDPISEHNRLYWYRQTLGQGPEFLTYFQNEAQLEKSRLLSDRFSAERPKGSFSTLEIQRTEQGDSAMYLCASSLTSTGRDIDTQYFGPGTRLTVL.

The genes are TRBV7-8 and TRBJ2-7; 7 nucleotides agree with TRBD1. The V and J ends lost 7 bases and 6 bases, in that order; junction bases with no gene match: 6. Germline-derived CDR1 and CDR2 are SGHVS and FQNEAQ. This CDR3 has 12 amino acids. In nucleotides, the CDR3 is TGTGCCAGCAACACAGGGGTCGGCGAGCAGTACTTC. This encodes CASNTGVGEQYF.

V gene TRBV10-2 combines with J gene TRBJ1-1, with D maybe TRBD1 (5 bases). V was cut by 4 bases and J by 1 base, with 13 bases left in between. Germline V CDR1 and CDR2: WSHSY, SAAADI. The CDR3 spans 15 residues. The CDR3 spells CASSGWEGRNTEAFF. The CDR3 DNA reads TGCGCCAGCAGTGGGTGGGAGGGACGGAACACTGAAGCTTTCTTT.

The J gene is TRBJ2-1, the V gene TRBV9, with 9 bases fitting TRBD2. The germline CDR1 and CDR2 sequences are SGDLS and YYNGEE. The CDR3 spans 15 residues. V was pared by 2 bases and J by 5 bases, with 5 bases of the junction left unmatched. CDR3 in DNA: TGTGCCAGCAGCGTCCGAGTAGCGGGGGACAATGAGCAGTTCTTC. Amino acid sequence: CASSVRVAGDNEQFF. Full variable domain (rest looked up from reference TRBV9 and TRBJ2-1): DSGVTQTPKHLITATGQRVTLRCSPRSGDLSVYWYQQSLDQGLQFLIQYYNGEERAKGNILERFSAQQFPDLHSELNLSSLELGDSALYFCASSVRVAGDNEQFFGPGTRLTVL.

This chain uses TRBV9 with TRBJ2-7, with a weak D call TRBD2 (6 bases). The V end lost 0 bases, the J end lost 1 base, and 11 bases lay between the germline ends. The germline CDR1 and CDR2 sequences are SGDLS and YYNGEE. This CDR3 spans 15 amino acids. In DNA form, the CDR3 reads TGTGCCAGCAGCGTAGAGAGTAGCGGATCCTACGAGCAGTACTTC. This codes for CASSVESSGSYEQYF.

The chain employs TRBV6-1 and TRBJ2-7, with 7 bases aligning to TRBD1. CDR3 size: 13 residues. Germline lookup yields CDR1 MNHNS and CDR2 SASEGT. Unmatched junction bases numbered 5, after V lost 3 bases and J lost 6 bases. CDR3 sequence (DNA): TGTGCCAGCAGTGAGGTGGGACAGACCGAGCAGTACTTC. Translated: CASSEVGQTEQYF.

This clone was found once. The DNA of the CDR3 is TGTGCCAGCTCACCAGAGACAGGGGTGAACGAGCAGTACTTC. It codes for CASSPETGVNEQYF. The chain uses TRBV18 and TRBJ2-7; 8 bases map to TRBD1. Germline V gene lookup returns CDR1 KGHSH and CDR2 LQKENI. The CDR3 spans 14 residues. V was pared by 2 bases and J by 5 bases, with 5 bases of the junction left unmatched.

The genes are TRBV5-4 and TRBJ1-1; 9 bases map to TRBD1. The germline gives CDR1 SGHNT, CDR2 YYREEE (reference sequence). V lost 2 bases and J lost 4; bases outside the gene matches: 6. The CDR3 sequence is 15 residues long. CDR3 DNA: TGTGCCAGCAGCTTTCCTACAGGGGGCACCACTGAAGCTTTCTTT. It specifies CASSFPTGGTTEAFF.

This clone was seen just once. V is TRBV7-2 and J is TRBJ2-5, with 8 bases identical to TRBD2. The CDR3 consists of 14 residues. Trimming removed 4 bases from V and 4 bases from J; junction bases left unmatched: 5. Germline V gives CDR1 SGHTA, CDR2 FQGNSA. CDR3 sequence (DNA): TGTGCCAGCAGCTACCAAGCGGGGGCAGAGACCCAGTACTTC. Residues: CASSYQAGAETQYF.

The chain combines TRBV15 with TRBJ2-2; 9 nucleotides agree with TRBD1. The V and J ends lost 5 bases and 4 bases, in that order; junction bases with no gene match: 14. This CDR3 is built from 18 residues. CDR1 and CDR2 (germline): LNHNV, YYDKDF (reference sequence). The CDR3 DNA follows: TGTGCCACCAGCTGGGGGACAGGGAGGGAAGAGGGCACCGGGGAGCTGTTTTTT. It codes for CATSWGTGREEGTGELFF.

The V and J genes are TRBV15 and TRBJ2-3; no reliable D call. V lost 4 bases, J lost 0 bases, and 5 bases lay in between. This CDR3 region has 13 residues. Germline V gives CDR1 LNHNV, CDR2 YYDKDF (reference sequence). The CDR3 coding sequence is TGTGCCACCAGCATCATGAGCACAGATACGCAGTATTTT. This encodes CATSIMSTDTQYF. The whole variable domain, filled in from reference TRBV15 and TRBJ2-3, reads DAMVIQNPRYQVTQFGKPVTLSCSQTLNHNVMYWYQQKSSQAPKLLFHYYDKDFNNEADTPDNFQSRRPNTSFCFLDIRSPGLGDTAMYLCATSIMSTDTQYFGPGTRLTVL.

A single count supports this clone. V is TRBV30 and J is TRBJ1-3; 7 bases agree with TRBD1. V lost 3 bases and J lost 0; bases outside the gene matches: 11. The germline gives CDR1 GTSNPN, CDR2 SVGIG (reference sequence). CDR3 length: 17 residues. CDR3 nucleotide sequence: TGTGCCTGGAGAGATAACAGGGGCACATACTCTGGAAACACCATATATTTT. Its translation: CAWRDNRGTYSGNTIYF. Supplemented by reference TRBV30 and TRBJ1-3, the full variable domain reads SQTIHQWPATLVQPVGSPLSLECTVEGTSNPNLYWYRQAAGRGLQLLFYSVGIGQISSEVPQNLSASRPQDRQFILSSKKLLLSDSGFYLCAWRDNRGTYSGNTIYFGEGSWLTVV.

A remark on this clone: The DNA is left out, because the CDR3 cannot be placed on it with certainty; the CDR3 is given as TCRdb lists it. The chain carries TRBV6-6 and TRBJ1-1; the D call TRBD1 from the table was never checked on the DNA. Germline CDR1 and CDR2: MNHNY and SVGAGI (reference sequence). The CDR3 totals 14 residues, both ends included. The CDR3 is CASRGSGQGPEAFF.

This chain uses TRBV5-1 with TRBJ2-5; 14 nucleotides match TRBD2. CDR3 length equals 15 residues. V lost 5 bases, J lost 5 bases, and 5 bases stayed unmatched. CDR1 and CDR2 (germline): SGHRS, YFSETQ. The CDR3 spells CASRRTSGGPETQYF. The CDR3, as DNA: TGCGCCAGCAGACGGACTAGCGGGGGGCCGGAGACCCAGTACTTC.